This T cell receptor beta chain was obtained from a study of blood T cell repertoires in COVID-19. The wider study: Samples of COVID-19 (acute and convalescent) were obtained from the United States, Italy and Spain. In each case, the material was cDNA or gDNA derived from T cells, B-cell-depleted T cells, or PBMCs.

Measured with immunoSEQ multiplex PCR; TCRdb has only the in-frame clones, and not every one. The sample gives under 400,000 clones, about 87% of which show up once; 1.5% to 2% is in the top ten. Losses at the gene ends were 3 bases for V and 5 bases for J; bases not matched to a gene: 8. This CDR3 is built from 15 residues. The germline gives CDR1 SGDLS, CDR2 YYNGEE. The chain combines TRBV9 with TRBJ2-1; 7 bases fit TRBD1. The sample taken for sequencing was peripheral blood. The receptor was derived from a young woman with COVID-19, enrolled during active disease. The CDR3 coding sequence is TGTGCCAGCAGCGAGGGGGCCGGCGGGCACAATGAGCAGTTCTTC. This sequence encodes CASSEGAGGHNEQFF.